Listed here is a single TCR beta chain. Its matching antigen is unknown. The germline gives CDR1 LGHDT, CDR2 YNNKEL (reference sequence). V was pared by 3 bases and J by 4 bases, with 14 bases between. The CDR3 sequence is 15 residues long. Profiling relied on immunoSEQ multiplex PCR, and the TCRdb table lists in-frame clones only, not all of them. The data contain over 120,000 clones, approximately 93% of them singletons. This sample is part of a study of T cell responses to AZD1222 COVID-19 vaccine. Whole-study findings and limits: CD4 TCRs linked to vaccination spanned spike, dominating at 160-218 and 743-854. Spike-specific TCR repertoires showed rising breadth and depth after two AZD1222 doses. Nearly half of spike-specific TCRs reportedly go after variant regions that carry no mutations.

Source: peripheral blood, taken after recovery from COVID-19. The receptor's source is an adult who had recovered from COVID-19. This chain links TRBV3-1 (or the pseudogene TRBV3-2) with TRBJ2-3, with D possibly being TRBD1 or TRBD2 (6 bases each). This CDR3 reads CASSHGGGVSDTQYF. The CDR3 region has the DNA TGTGCCAGCAGCCACGGAGGGGGTGTCTCAGATACGCAGTATTTT.